A single sample gave rise to the 6 T cell receptor beta chains below, sequenced in a study of T cell repertoires in cytomegalovirus infection. TCRdb called the reads again in MiXCR, with one record for every CDR3 protein. Of 350,000 to 450,000 distinct CDR3 sequences listed, 15% to 20% were seen once; the top ten hold 7.5% to 9%. Sequenced material: PBMCs. The receptors derive from a human donor in good health (CMV status not recorded). Some clones in this sample may be carry-over from other donors' samples.

This clonotype was seen ten or more times. The rearrangement joins TRBV6-2 or TRBV6-3 to TRBJ2-3, with a tentative D call TRBD1 (6 bases). This CDR3 contains 15 residues. Per germline, CDR1 MNHEY and CDR2 SVGEGT. V lost 5 bases, J lost 0 bases, and 12 bases lay in between. CDR3: CASSHRVPSTDTQYF. In DNA, the CDR3 is TGTGCCAGCAGTCACAGGGTGCCTAGCACAGATACGCAGTATTTT.

The chain is built from TRBV19 and TRBJ2-7, with 9 nucleotides matching TRBD1. CDR1 is LNHDA and CDR2 is SQIVND in the germline V gene (reference sequence). The trim removed 5 bases at V and 2 bases at J, leaving 7 bases unmatched. The CDR3 extends over 15 amino acids. In DNA form, the CDR3 reads TGTGCCAGTAGTGCCGGACAGGGGTCCCCCTACGAGCAGTACTTC. Amino acid sequence: CASSAGQGSPYEQYF.

Ten or more counts support this clonotype. The chain employs TRBV7-2 and TRBJ2-6, with 9 bases identical to TRBD1. The CDR3 is 17 residues long. V lost 6 bases, J lost 0 bases, and 6 bases stayed unmatched. The germline CDR1 and CDR2 sequences are SGHTA and FQGNSA. The CDR3: CASSRQGGHSGANVLTF. The CDR3 coding sequence is TGTGCCAGCAGTAGACAGGGGGGCCACTCTGGGGCCAACGTCCTGACTTTC.

This clonotype was recorded at least ten times. The rearrangement links TRBV6-1 to TRBJ2-7; 11 nucleotides match TRBD2. CDR3 length: 14 amino acids. With V trimmed by 10 bases and J by 1 base, 6 bases remained unmatched. Germline assignment: CDR1 MNHNS and CDR2 SASEGT. CDR3 bases: TGTGCCATCTTACTAGCGGGGGATTCCTACGAGCAGTACTTC. Translating gives CAILLAGDSYEQYF.

As for this clonotype: Given a much more abundant clone one base away, this may be a read error. V gene TRBV28 combines with J gene TRBJ2-5; 11 positions agree with TRBD2. The CDR3 runs 16 residues. V gave up 8 bases and J gave up 10 bases; unmatched junction bases: 18. From germline, CDR1 is MDHEN and CDR2 SYDVKM. The CDR3 nucleotides are TGTGCCAGCGCCCTTCTTAGCGGGGGGGATCAAGAGGTCCAGTACTTC. Translated: CASALLSGGDQEVQYF.

This clonotype was found many times. The chain links TRBV7-8 to TRBJ2-2; no clear D. This CDR3 spans 16 amino acids. The ends were cut back, 2 bases at V and 1 base at J, with 11 bases in the middle. Germline loops: CDR1 SGHVS, CDR2 FQNEAQ. Written as DNA, the CDR3 is TGTGCCAGCAGCTTATTCAAACAGAGGAACACCGGGGAGCTGTTTTTT. Translating it yields CASSLFKQRNTGELFF.